This T cell receptor (beta chain) was found in a study of blood T cells in healthy people across ages. Study outcomes and limitations: From one million sequenced T cells, diversity estimates were lower bounds. Age brought a roughly linear fall in TCR beta diversity measured per million T cells.

A second PCR, run for roughly 7 to 11 cycles, used a sample-barcoded 5' primer plus a J-beta primer mix. TCRdb re-called the 5' RACE reads with MiXCR, one entry per CDR3 protein. The sample records 660,000 or so distinct CDR3 sequences, roughly 53% being singletons. This clonotype showed up just once. The antigen remains unidentified. The V segment lost 3 bases and the J segment 8 bases; nucleotides outside the gene matches: 12. CDR1 and CDR2 (germline): SQVTM, ANQGSEA. There are 14 residues in the CDR3. Source material: blood. The receptor was derived from a man between 60 and 70 years old in good health. V is TRBV29-1 and J is TRBJ1-2; 7 bases map to TRBD1. The CDR3 spells CSVDSGAGGRGYTF. The CDR3 nucleotides read TGCAGCGTTGATTCTGGGGCAGGGGGGAGAGGCTACACCTTC.